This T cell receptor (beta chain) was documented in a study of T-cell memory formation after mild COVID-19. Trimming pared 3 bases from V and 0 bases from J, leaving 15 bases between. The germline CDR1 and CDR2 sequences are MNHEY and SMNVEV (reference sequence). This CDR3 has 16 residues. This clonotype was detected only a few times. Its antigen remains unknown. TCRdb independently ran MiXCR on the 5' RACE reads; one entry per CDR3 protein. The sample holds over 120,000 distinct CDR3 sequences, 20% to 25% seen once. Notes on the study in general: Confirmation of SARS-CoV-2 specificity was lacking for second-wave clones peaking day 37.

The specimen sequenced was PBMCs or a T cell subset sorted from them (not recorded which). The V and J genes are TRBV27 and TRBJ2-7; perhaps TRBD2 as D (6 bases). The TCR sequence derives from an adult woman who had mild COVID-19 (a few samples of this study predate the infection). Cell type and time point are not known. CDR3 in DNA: TGTGCCAGCAGTTTGTGGCCCCCCGGGGGCTCCTACGAGCAGTACTTC. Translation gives CASSLWPPGGSYEQYF.